These T cell receptor beta chains were read from a single sample in a study of patients and donors after allogeneic stem cell transplantation. TCRdb re-called the RT-PCR reads through MiXCR, storing one row per CDR3 protein. The repertoire holds more than 20,000 distinct CDR3 sequences, with approximately 39% as singletons. Input material: blood, either unsorted or a sorted T cell fraction (not recorded which). All receptors derive from a human donor who was either an allogeneic HSCT recipient or a stem cell or donor lymphocyte infusion donor (not recorded which). It is not recorded whose cells these are; they may come from a transplant donor. Both conserved end residues are part of each CDR3. D genes are given only for firm matches. For some rows the clone size is stated as once, few or many, or as a class when expanded; others skip it.

D: TRBD2
V: TRBV12-3/TRBV12-4
size: -
J: TRBJ2-7
CDR3: CASRRLAGAYEQYF
DNA: TGTGCCAGCAGGAGACTAGCGGGAGCCTACGAGCAGTACTTC

D: -
V: TRBV7-9
size: -
J: TRBJ1-2
CDR3: CASSLAAQAPRSNYGYTF
DNA: TGTGCCAGCAGCTTAGCGGCACAGGCCCCACGATCTAACTATGGCTACACCTTC

D: -
V: TRBV14
size: few
J: TRBJ2-5
CDR3: CASNRRGQETQYF
DNA: TGTGCCAGCAACCGGAGGGGGCAAGAGACCCAGTACTTC

D: -
V: TRBV20-1
size: -
J: TRBJ2-3
CDR3: CSARRDIATDTQYF
DNA: TGCAGTGCTAGACGGGACATAGCGACAGATACGCAGTATTTT

D: TRBD1
V: TRBV7-9
size: few
J: TRBJ1-2
CDR3: CASSYEYRGGYTF
DNA: TGTGCCAGCAGCTACGAATACAGGGGTGGCTACACCTTC

D: TRBD2
V: TRBV12-3/TRBV12-4
size: -
J: TRBJ2-3
CDR3: CASSSTGMTSGSYTDTQYF
DNA: TGTGCCAGCAGTTCGACCGGAATGACTAGCGGGAGCTACACAGATACGCAGTATTTT

D: TRBD1
V: TRBV28
size: -
J: TRBJ2-5
CDR3: CASSPEGDSRDQETQYF
DNA: TGTGCCAGCAGTCCTGAGGGGGACAGTCGAGACCAAGAGACCCAGTACTTC

D: -
V: TRBV7-8
size: once
J: TRBJ1-2
CDR3: CASSLVPENDYGYTF
DNA: TGTGCCAGCAGCTTAGTCCCTGAGAATGACTATGGCTACACCTTC

D: -
V: TRBV3-1
size: -
J: TRBJ1-5
CDR3: CASSQSMVDQPQHF
DNA: TGTGCCAGCAGCCAATCGATGGTCGATCAGCCCCAGCATTTT

D: TRBD1
V: TRBV6-5
size: -
J: TRBJ1-2
CDR3: CASKNQGVNYGYTF
DNA: TGTGCCAGCAAGAATCAGGGGGTTAACTATGGCTACACCTTC

D: TRBD1
V: TRBV6-6
size: -
J: TRBJ1-1
CDR3: CASSPRTGFEAFF
DNA: TGTGCCAGCAGCCCCCGGACAGGCTTTGAAGCTTTCTTT

D: TRBD1
V: TRBV7-6
size: few
J: TRBJ1-2
CDR3: CASSCPDRAGRFNGYTF
DNA: TGTGCCAGCAGCTGCCCCGACAGGGCCGGGCGATTTAATGGCTACACCTTC

D: TRBD1
V: TRBV28
size: few
J: TRBJ2-7
CDR3: CASSLTGTGTYEQYF
DNA: TGTGCCAGCAGTCTCACCGGGACAGGGACCTACGAGCAGTACTTC

D: -
V: TRBV12-3/TRBV12-4
size: -
J: TRBJ2-2
CDR3: CASSSGWGRTGELFF
DNA: TGTGCCAGCAGTTCAGGTTGGGGGAGAACCGGGGAGCTGTTTTTT

D: -
V: TRBV7-2
size: -
J: TRBJ1-5
CDR3: CASSLALGVGQHF
DNA: TGTGCCAGCAGCTTAGCGCTGGGAGTAGGCCAGCATTTT

D: -
V: TRBV10-2
size: -
J: TRBJ2-1
CDR3: CASIKTSPNEQFF
DNA: TGCGCCAGCATCAAAACTAGTCCCAATGAGCAGTTCTTC

D: TRBD1
V: TRBV18
size: -
J: TRBJ1-4
CDR3: CASSPGQGWIATNEKLFF
DNA: TGTGCCAGCTCACCAGGACAGGGGTGGATTGCAACTAATGAAAAACTGTTTTTT

D: TRBD2
V: TRBV10-2
size: -
J: TRBJ2-1
CDR3: CASSEELAGYNEQFF
DNA: TGCGCCAGCAGTGAAGAACTAGCGGGCTACAATGAGCAGTTCTTC

D: TRBD2
V: TRBV7-9
size: -
J: TRBJ2-2
CDR3: CAPRLAGDANTGELFF
DNA: TGTGCGCCGCGTCTAGCGGGCGATGCGAACACCGGGGAGCTGTTTTTT

D: -
V: TRBV4-1
size: -
J: TRBJ1-2
CDR3: CASSQESSPFYGYTF
DNA: TGCGCCAGCAGCCAAGAGTCCTCACCTTTCTATGGCTACACCTTC

D: -
V: TRBV9
size: -
J: TRBJ1-2
CDR3: CASSVSWSSWYGYTF
DNA: TGTGCCAGCAGCGTAAGTTGGAGCTCTTGGTATGGCTACACCTTC

D: -
V: TRBV28
size: few
J: TRBJ1-3
CDR3: CASSRGPGHLSGNTIYF
DNA: TGTGCCAGCAGTCGAGGCCCGGGACACCTCTCTGGAAACACCATATATTTT

D: TRBD1
V: TRBV3-1
size: -
J: TRBJ1-5
CDR3: CASSHGTGDQPQHF
DNA: TGTGCCAGCAGCCATGGGACAGGTGATCAGCCCCAGCATTTT

D: -
V: TRBV12-3/TRBV12-4
size: -
J: TRBJ1-2
CDR3: CASSLTAANYGYTF
DNA: TGTGCCAGCAGCCTGACAGCGGCTAACTATGGCTACACCTTC

D: -
V: TRBV5-1
size: many
J: TRBJ1-1
CDR3: CASSLGDTNTEAFF
DNA: TGCGCCAGCAGCTTGGGGGACACGAACACTGAAGCTTTCTTT

D: -
V: TRBV20-1
size: once
J: TRBJ1-6
CDR3: CSARDGASSYNSPLHF
DNA: TGCAGTGCTAGAGACGGAGCGAGCTCCTATAATTCACCCCTCCACTTT

D: TRBD2
V: TRBV6-5
size: -
J: TRBJ2-5
CDR3: CASSSVTSNQETQYF
DNA: TGTGCCAGCAGCTCAGTGACTAGCAACCAAGAGACCCAGTACTTC

D: -
V: TRBV18
size: -
J: TRBJ1-1
CDR3: CASSPADGNTEAFF
DNA: TGTGCCAGCTCACCGGCGGACGGGAACACTGAAGCTTTCTTT

D: -
V: TRBV12-3/TRBV12-4
size: -
J: TRBJ1-6
CDR3: CASILGGSNSPLHF
DNA: TGTGCCAGCATTCTAGGGGGTAGCAATTCACCCCTCCACTTT

D: -
V: TRBV3-1
size: -
J: TRBJ1-2
CDR3: CASTHSGREYGYTF
DNA: TGTGCCAGCACACACTCTGGCAGGGAGTATGGCTACACCTTC

D: -
V: TRBV3-1
size: hyperexpanded
J: TRBJ2-1
CDR3: CASSPDSLAYPPDEQFF
DNA: TGTGCCAGCAGCCCCGACTCGCTAGCGTACCCCCCCGATGAGCAGTTCTTC

D: TRBD1
V: TRBV3-1
size: few
J: TRBJ1-2
CDR3: CASSLSKDRVDGYTF
DNA: TGTGCCAGCAGCCTCTCAAAGGACAGGGTCGATGGCTACACCTTC

D: TRBD1
V: TRBV5-6
size: few
J: TRBJ1-5
CDR3: CASSRQGRVSNQPQHF
DNA: TGTGCCAGCAGCCGACAGGGTCGGGTGTCAAATCAGCCCCAGCATTTT

D: TRBD1
V: TRBV10-3
size: -
J: TRBJ2-3
CDR3: CAISEATGRTDTQYF
DNA: TGTGCCATCAGTGAGGCGACAGGGCGGACAGATACGCAGTATTTT

D: -
V: TRBV29-1
size: few
J: TRBJ2-5
CDR3: CSVEETGSKETQYF
DNA: TGCAGCGTTGAAGAGACAGGTTCTAAAGAGACCCAGTACTTC

D: TRBD2
V: TRBV7-8
size: -
J: TRBJ2-2
CDR3: CASSLLAGANTGELFF
DNA: TGTGCCAGCAGCTTACTAGCGGGTGCGAACACCGGGGAGCTGTTTTTT

D: -
V: TRBV29-1
size: -
J: TRBJ2-7
CDR3: CSVGDGLTFRGDYEQYF
DNA: TGCAGCGTTGGTGACGGATTAACGTTTAGGGGAGACTACGAGCAGTACTTC